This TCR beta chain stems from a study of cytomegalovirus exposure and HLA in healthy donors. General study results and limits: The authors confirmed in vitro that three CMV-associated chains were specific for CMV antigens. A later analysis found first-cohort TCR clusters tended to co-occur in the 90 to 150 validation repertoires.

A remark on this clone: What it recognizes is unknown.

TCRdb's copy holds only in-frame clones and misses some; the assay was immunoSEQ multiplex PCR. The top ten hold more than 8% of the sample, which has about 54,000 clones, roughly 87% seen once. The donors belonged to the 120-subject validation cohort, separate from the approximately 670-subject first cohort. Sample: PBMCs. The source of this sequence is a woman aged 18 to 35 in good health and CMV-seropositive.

The CDR3 sequence: CASSVGTGTEAFF. Written as DNA, the CDR3 is TGTGCCAGCAGCGTAGGGACAGGGACTGAAGCTTTCTTT. This sequence joins TRBV9 and TRBJ1-1; 8 bases fit TRBD1. Germline V lookup: CDR1 SGDLS, CDR2 YYNGEE. The CDR3 contains 13 residues. V dropped 0 bases and J dropped 5; count of bases not matched to a gene: 0.